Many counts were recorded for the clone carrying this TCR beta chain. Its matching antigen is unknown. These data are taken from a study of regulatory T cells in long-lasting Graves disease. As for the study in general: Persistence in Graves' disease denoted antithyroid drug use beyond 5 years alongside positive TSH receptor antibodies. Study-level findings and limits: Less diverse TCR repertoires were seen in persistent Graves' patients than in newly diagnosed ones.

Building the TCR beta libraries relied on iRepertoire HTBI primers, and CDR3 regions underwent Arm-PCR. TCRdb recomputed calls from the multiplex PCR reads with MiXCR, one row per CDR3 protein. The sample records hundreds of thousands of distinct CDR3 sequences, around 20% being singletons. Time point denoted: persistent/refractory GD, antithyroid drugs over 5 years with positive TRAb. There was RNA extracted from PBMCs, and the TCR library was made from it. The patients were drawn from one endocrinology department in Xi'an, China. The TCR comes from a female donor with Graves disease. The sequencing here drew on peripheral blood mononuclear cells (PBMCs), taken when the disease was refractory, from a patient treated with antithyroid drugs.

CDR3 nucleotide sequence: TGTGCCAGCAGCCCCGGCGGGGGCGAGCAGTACTTC. Its protein product is CASSPGGGEQYF. The chain carries TRBV9 and TRBJ2-7, with 7 bases fitting TRBD2. The CDR3 runs 12 residues. Trimming took 4 bases from V and 6 from J; bases not matched to a gene: 4. Germline V CDR1 and CDR2: SGDLS, YYNGEE.